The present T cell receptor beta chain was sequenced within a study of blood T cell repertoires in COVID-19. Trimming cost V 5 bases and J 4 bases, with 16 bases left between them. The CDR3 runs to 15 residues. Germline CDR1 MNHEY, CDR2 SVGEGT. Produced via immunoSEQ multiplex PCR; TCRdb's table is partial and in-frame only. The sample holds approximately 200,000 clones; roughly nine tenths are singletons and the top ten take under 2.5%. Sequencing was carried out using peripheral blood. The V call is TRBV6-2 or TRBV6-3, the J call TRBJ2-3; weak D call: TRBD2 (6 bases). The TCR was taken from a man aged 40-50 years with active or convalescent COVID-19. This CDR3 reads CASSPGGKGADTQYF. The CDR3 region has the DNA TGTGCCAGCAGTCCCGGAGGGAAGGGCGCAGATACGCAGTATTTT.